Each of the 27 T cell receptor beta chains below was sequenced from the same sample in a study of cytomegalovirus exposure and HLA in healthy donors (dated 2017 in TCRdb). Library generation was performed with the immunoSEQ multiplex PCR assay. For the multiplex PCR, a mixture combining 60 forward primers for TCR Vbeta segments and 13 reverse primers for TCR Jbeta segments was used. Not all clones reach the TCRdb copy of this immuneACCESS table, which keeps in-frame sequences only. Checked studies attribute under half of the gap to unresolved V genes and leave the rest unexplained. The table for this sample lists more than 100,000 clones; roughly 68% of them were counted only once. The ten largest clonotypes hold 5.5% to 7.5% of the sample. The sequencing sample was made of PBMCs. These TCRs come from a woman aged 50 to 65 in good health and CMV-seropositive.

As to this clone: The junction departs from the called germline gene at one end, perhaps through a read error. The chain has TRBV5-1 and TRBJ2-7; TRBD2 might be the D (6 bases). CDR3 size: 15 residues. Germline V gives CDR1 SGHRS, CDR2 YFSETQ. DNA of the CDR3: TGCTCCAGCAGCGTCCAGACTAGACCGCCCTACGAGCAGTACTTC. Translated: CSSSVQTRPPYEQYF.

Here the CDR3 DNA reads TGCAGTGGGGACTTCCAAGAGACCCAGTACTTC. Amino acid sequence: CSGDFQETQYF. The gene calls are TRBV20-1 and TRBJ2-5; D is possibly TRBD2 (6 bases). This CDR3 has 11 residues. From germline, CDR1 is DFQATT and CDR2 SNEGSKA (reference sequence). Trimming pared 7 bases from V and 1 base from J, leaving 7 bases between.

J is TRBJ1-1 and V is TRBV10-3, with D tentatively TRBD1 (5 bases). In germline, CDR1 is ENHRY, CDR2 SYGVKD. CDR3 length: 16 residues. The V end was cut by 5 bases, the J end by 6 bases, with 22 bases between. CDR3 sequence (DNA): TGTGCCATCAGTACTCATACCGGGACTGTGGGACCTGAAGCTTTCTTT. Amino acids: CAISTHTGTVGPEAFF.

This clone was counted once. V and J are TRBV27 and TRBJ2-7; 7 nucleotides line up with TRBD1. The CDR3 is 16 amino acids. Germline V gene lookup returns CDR1 MNHEY and CDR2 SMNVEV (reference sequence). Unmatched junction bases numbered 13, after V lost 3 bases and J lost 5 bases. In DNA form, the CDR3 reads TGTGCCAGCAGTTTGTACAGGGGACAATCCCTCAACGAGCAGTACTTC. Encoded protein: CASSLYRGQSLNEQYF.

This sequence joins TRBV7-9 and TRBJ1-1, with D possibly matching TRBD1 (5 bases). This CDR3 spans 15 amino acids. CDR1 SEHNR and CDR2 FQNEAQ come from the germline V gene (reference sequence). Trimming removed 5 bases from V and 1 base from J, with 14 bases in between. Written as DNA, the CDR3 is TGTGCCAGCAGCACCCCAGGGTGGGGGAACACTGAAGCTTTCTTT. As protein: CASSTPGWGNTEAFF.

The genes are TRBV4-1 and TRBJ2-4, with 7 bases aligning to TRBD1. Germline assignment: CDR1 MGHRA and CDR2 YSYEKL. Unmatched junction bases numbered 16, after V lost 8 bases and J lost 0 bases. This CDR3 region has 18 residues. CDR3 sequence (DNA): TGCGCCAGCTCCGGCCGGGACAGTGCCTTGGTAGCCAAAAACATTCAGTACTTC. Amino acid sequence: CASSGRDSALVAKNIQYF.

The genes are TRBV15 and TRBJ2-1; TRBD1 aligns across 9 bases. The germline V gene encodes CDR1 LNHNV and CDR2 YYDKDF (reference sequence). The CDR3 runs to 15 residues. The ends lost 4 bases at V and 4 bases at J; junction bases unmatched: 5. In DNA form, the CDR3 reads TGTGCCACCAGCACCGGGACAGGGTTTTACAATGAGCAGTTCTTC. This sequence encodes CATSTGTGFYNEQFF.

This clone was observed a single time. The chain combines TRBV18 with TRBJ1-4; maybe TRBD1 (5 bases). The germline V and J ends were trimmed by 6 bases and 5 bases, with 13 bases remaining between them. CDR3 size: 14 residues. Germline CDR1 and CDR2: KGHSH and LQKENI. The CDR3 region is CASSPDSANEKLFF. CDR3 bases: TGTGCCAGCTCGCCCGACAGCGCCAATGAAAAACTGTTTTTT.

The chain links TRBV7-8 to TRBJ2-6, with D unclear. CDR1 is SGHVS and CDR2 is FQNEAQ in the germline V gene. The V and J ends lost 5 bases and 0 bases respectively, with 11 bases between them. This CDR3 comprises 16 residues. The CDR3 nucleotides read TGTGCCAGCAGCCCAAGTCAGTCCTCTGGGGCCAACGTCCTGACTTTC. It is translated as CASSPSQSSGANVLTF.

This clone was observed a few times. This chain links TRBV6-1 with TRBJ1-6; maybe TRBD1 (6 bases). V was shortened by 6 bases and J by 8 bases, with 8 bases between the two germline ends. This CDR3 is 12 amino acids long. CDR1 and CDR2 (germline): MNHNS, SASEGT. The CDR3 region is CASSSGDSPLHF. The CDR3 region has the DNA TGTGCCAGCAGCTCAGGGGATTCACCCCTCCACTTT.

The chain combines TRBV18 with TRBJ1-1, with no clear D. V was cut by 6 bases and J by 0 bases, with 11 bases left in between. The CDR3 is 14 residues long. Germline V gene sequence: CDR1 KGHSH, CDR2 LQKENI. The CDR3 reads CASSEFGMNTEAFF. DNA of the CDR3: TGTGCCAGCTCTGAATTCGGGATGAACACTGAAGCTTTCTTT.

This clone was detected a few times. The V call is TRBV2, the J call TRBJ2-3, with D perhaps TRBD2 (6 bases). Trimming left V 8 bases short and J 5 bases short, with 14 bases between. From germline, CDR1 is SNHLY and CDR2 FYNNEI. The CDR3 has 13 residues. The CDR3 nucleotides are TGTGCCAGCCTTAGGGACTCCGGAGATACGCAGTATTTT. Its translation is CASLRDSGDTQYF.

This clone occurred once. The V call is TRBV7-8, the J call TRBJ2-3; 8 bases agree with TRBD1. CDR3 size: 16 residues. After removal of 5 bases from V and 0 bases from J, the junction contained 7 bases not matched to a gene. Germline loops: CDR1 SGHVS, CDR2 FQNEAQ. CDR3 DNA sequence: TGTGCCAGCAGCGCCGGGACAGGCCCTAGCACAGATACGCAGTATTTT. Translation: CASSAGTGPSTDTQYF.

This chain links TRBV4-3 with TRBJ2-1; TRBD2 might be the D (7 bases). This CDR3 comprises 15 residues. In germline, CDR1 is LGHNA, CDR2 YSLEER. V lost 3 bases to trimming and J lost 14 bases, with 23 bases between them. CDR3 coding DNA: TGCGCCAGCAGCCACGATCTCTTACTGGGGGGGGCGAAGTTCTTC. Its translation is CASSHDLLLGGAKFF.

The chain is built from TRBV6-1 and TRBJ1-1; D is perhaps TRBD1 (6 bases). The CDR3 is made up of 15 amino acids. Germline V gene data show CDR1 as MNHNS and CDR2 as SASEGT. The germline V and J ends were trimmed by 8 bases and 0 bases, with 16 bases remaining between them. The CDR3 bases are TGTGCCAGCCTGACAGGACGGATCATGAACACTGAAGCTTTCTTT. Translation gives CASLTGRIMNTEAFF.

The V and J genes are TRBV5-4 and TRBJ1-2; no reliable D call. Trimming left V 5 bases short and J 4 bases short, with 15 bases between. Germline loops: CDR1 SGHNT, CDR2 YYREEE (reference sequence). The CDR3 runs 14 residues. This CDR3 reads CASRVAPGIYGYTF. CDR3 DNA: TGTGCCAGCAGGGTGGCCCCGGGGATCTATGGCTACACCTTC.

This clone is a singleton in its sample. This chain joins TRBV19 and TRBJ2-7; TRBD1 matches at 12 bases. Germline V CDR1 and CDR2: LNHDA, SQIVND (reference sequence). V lost 6 bases, J lost 6 bases, and 9 bases stayed unmatched. CDR3 size: 15 residues. CDR3 DNA sequence: TGTGCCAGTAGCCATCCGGGACAGGGGGCGCCCGAGCAGTACTTC. Protein: CASSHPGQGAPEQYF.

The genes are TRBV6-1 and TRBJ2-2, with 10 bases lining up with TRBD1. The CDR3 contains 15 residues. Per the germline V gene, CDR1 is MNHNS and CDR2 is SASEGT. V was clipped by 3 bases and J by 6 bases; unmatched bases: 4. The CDR3 protein is CASSEGQGRSGELFF. The CDR3 coding sequence is TGTGCCAGCAGTGAGGGACAGGGGAGGTCCGGGGAGCTGTTTTTT.

This chain connects TRBV19 to TRBJ1-4, with D maybe TRBD1 (6 bases). The V gene lost 7 bases and the J gene lost 7 bases, with 19 bases spanning the gap. The germline V gene has CDR1 LNHDA and CDR2 SQIVND (reference sequence). The CDR3 length is 15 residues. CDR3 sequence (DNA): TGTGCCAGTAAACCAGCAAGGGGGTCCCTTGAAAAACTGTTTTTT. Its protein product is CASKPARGSLEKLFF.

CDR3 sequence (DNA): TGTGCCAGCAGCTTTCAGGTGAACACTGAAGCTTTCTTT. Translating it yields CASSFQVNTEAFF. The chain carries TRBV7-2 and TRBJ1-1; D is unclear. V was clipped by 3 bases and J by 0 bases, with 5 bases between them. The CDR3 is made up of 13 amino acids. CDR1 is SGHTA and CDR2 is FQGNSA in the germline V gene.

The V gene is TRBV7-9, the J gene TRBJ2-2; TRBD2 matches 7 bases. Germline V gene data show CDR1 as SEHNR and CDR2 as FQNEAQ (reference sequence). This CDR3 region has 15 residues. V was clipped by 5 bases and J by 1 base; unmatched bases: 4. This CDR3 is CASSPGLQNTGELFF. In nucleotides, the CDR3 is TGTGCCAGCAGCCCGGGACTACAGAACACCGGGGAGCTGTTTTTT.

This clone was recorded at least ten times. The chain employs TRBV6-5 and TRBJ2-2; D gene ambiguous. The CDR3 has 16 residues. Trimming removed 2 bases from V and 3 bases from J, with 13 bases in between. CDR1 and CDR2 from the germline V gene are MNHEY and SVGAGI. CDR3 in amino acids: CASSYPSRRYTGELFF. The DNA for the CDR3 is TGTGCCAGCAGTTACCCCTCCCGCAGATACACCGGGGAGCTGTTTTTT.

This clone has a handful of counts. The J gene is TRBJ1-4, the V gene TRBV15; perhaps TRBD1 as D (6 bases). This CDR3 spans 14 amino acids. Deletions cut 8 bases from V and 12 bases from J, with 22 bases between. The V gene's germline CDR1 is LNHNV and CDR2 YYDKDF (reference sequence). CDR3 DNA: TGTGCCACCCAAGATCGCGGGGGCGAAGAAGAACTGTTTTTT. Encoded protein: CATQDRGGEEELFF.

The chain links TRBV5-4 to TRBJ1-5; TRBD1 agrees at 8 bases. Per germline, CDR1 SGHNT and CDR2 YYREEE (reference sequence). The CDR3 runs to 14 residues. Trimming cost V 4 bases and J 1 base; bases outside gene matches: 1. This CDR3 reads CASSRQGSNQPQHF. For the CDR3, the DNA is TGTGCCAGCAGCCGACAGGGGAGCAATCAGCCCCAGCATTTT.

The rearrangement uses TRBV13 and TRBJ2-7, with TRBD1 matching 10 bases. V gave up 5 bases and J gave up 6 bases; unmatched junction bases: 10. This CDR3 region has 15 residues. Germline-derived CDR1 and CDR2 are PRHDT and FYEKMQ (reference sequence). CDR3 in DNA: TGTGCCAGCAGCCAGTCCGGGACAGGGGTTTGCGAGCAGTACTTC. Encoded protein: CASSQSGTGVCEQYF.

This clone was counted a single time. This chain uses TRBV18 with TRBJ1-4, with 11 bases that match TRBD1. The germline V gene has CDR1 KGHSH and CDR2 LQKENI. V lost 8 bases, J lost 4 bases, and 3 bases stayed unmatched. The CDR3 covers 14 residues. CDR3: CASRTGGYNEKLFF. CDR3 nucleotide sequence: TGTGCCAGCCGGACAGGGGGCTATAATGAAAAACTGTTTTTT.

This clone was counted a few times. The chain joins TRBV2 to TRBJ2-7; no clear D. CDR3 length: 14 amino acids. The V end lost 1 base, the J end lost 2 bases, and 9 bases lay between the germline ends. The V gene's germline CDR1 is SNHLY and CDR2 FYNNEI. The DNA for the CDR3 is TGTGCCAGCAGTGAAGTGCGAGGAACCTACGAGCAGTACTTC. Translated: CASSEVRGTYEQYF.